The 26 T cell receptor beta chains reported below all come from one sample, sequenced in a study of T cell responses to AZD1222 COVID-19 vaccine listed by TCRdb under 2021. In light of the paper, this sample's time point label describes: baseline before first vaccination. Library generation was performed with the immunoSEQ multiplex PCR assay. TCRdb retrieved this table from immuneACCESS and kept in-frame rearrangements only. Not all clones are present; in checked studies, unresolved V genes account for under half, and no reason is known for the remainder. The sample yields about 140,000 clones; around nine tenths were counted once. Over 1.5% of the sample rests with the top ten. Material: peripheral blood, obtained on day 0 of AZD1222 vaccination. Receptors were obtained from an adult in good health.

The CDR3 DNA reads as TGTGCCAGCAACTCCAACCTACACCGCTCTGGGGCCAACGTCCTGACTTTC. It encodes CASNSNLHRSGANVLTF. The chain carries TRBV7-9 and TRBJ2-6; no firm D call. Germline V gene lookup returns CDR1 SEHNR and CDR2 FQNEAQ (reference sequence). This CDR3 spans 17 amino acids. Deletions cut 7 bases from V and 0 bases from J, with 16 bases between.

The chain couples TRBV7-8 to TRBJ1-1; D remains unclear. The V and J ends lost 1 base and 1 base respectively, with 7 bases between them. Germline CDR1 and CDR2: SGHVS and FQNEAQ. This CDR3 has 14 amino acids. In DNA form, the CDR3 reads TGTGCCAGCAGCTTAGAGATAAGGAACACTGAAGCTTTCTTT. Its protein product is CASSLEIRNTEAFF.

This clone was detected once. The rearrangement joins TRBV28 to TRBJ1-5, with TRBD1 identical over 8 bases. The CDR3 runs 14 residues. With 5 bases clipped from V and 5 bases from J, the junction kept 5 bases outside the gene matches. Looked up from germline, CDR1 is MDHEN and CDR2 is SYDVKM. The CDR3 DNA reads as TGTGCCAGCAGTCAACAGGGGGGGGATCAGCCCCAGCATTTT. Translated, it gives CASSQQGGDQPQHF.

The J gene is TRBJ1-3, the V gene TRBV27; 7 bases line up with TRBD1. The germline V gene has CDR1 MNHEY and CDR2 SMNVEV (reference sequence). Germline trimming cut 7 bases from V and 1 base from J; bases unmatched to any gene: 7. The CDR3 totals 15 residues. The CDR3 sequence: CASILQGLSGNTIYF. DNA for the CDR3: TGTGCCAGCATCCTACAGGGGTTGTCTGGAAACACCATATATTTT.

This sequence joins TRBV7-9 and TRBJ1-2; no definite D call. This CDR3 comprises 12 residues. The ends were cut back, 8 bases at V and 4 bases at J, with 11 bases in the middle. The germline V gene encodes CDR1 SEHNR and CDR2 FQNEAQ (reference sequence). The CDR3 loop reads CASSAGAYGYTF. CDR3 coding DNA: TGTGCCAGCTCAGCGGGAGCCTATGGCTACACCTTC.

V usage is TRBV10-3 and J usage is TRBJ1-1; no clear D gene. This CDR3 contains 14 residues. The V gene lost 3 bases and the J gene lost 4 bases, with 12 bases spanning the gap. Looked up from germline, CDR1 is ENHRY and CDR2 is SYGVKD. The CDR3 sequence: CAISDFRPGTEAFF. CDR3 bases: TGTGCCATCAGTGATTTCCGGCCGGGCACTGAAGCTTTCTTT.

This clone came up once. Additional DNA sequences in this sample encode the identical CDR3. The V gene is TRBV28, the J gene TRBJ1-2, with no clear D. The CDR3 is 11 residues long. V gave up 5 bases and J gave up 2 bases, with 3 bases separating them. CDR1 and CDR2 (germline): MDHEN, SYDVKM. The CDR3 DNA is TGTGCCAGCAGTACGAACTATGGCTACACCTTC. This codes for CASSTNYGYTF.

The CDR3 DNA follows: TGCGCCAGCAGCTTGGAGGGACATATGTCCTACGAGCAGTACTTC. As protein: CASSLEGHMSYEQYF. The gene calls are TRBV5-1 and TRBJ2-7; D is perhaps TRBD1 (6 bases). Looked up from germline, CDR1 is SGHRS and CDR2 is YFSETQ. The CDR3 is 15 amino acids. Deletions cut 0 bases from V and 1 base from J, with 11 bases between.

The rearrangement uses TRBV20-1 and TRBJ1-4; D perhaps matches TRBD1 (5 bases). From germline, CDR1 is DFQATT and CDR2 SNEGSKA (reference sequence). The CDR3 length is 13 residues. V was clipped by 3 bases and J by 8 bases, with 13 bases between them. CDR3 sequence: CSASRGVREKLFF. CDR3 coding DNA: TGCAGTGCTAGTCGGGGGGTCCGGGAAAAACTGTTTTTT.

The gene calls are TRBV3-1 (or the pseudogene TRBV3-2) and TRBJ1-6, with a tentative D call TRBD1 (5 bases). The CDR3 sequence is 16 residues long. Trimming left V 1 base short and J 5 bases short, with 12 bases between. Germline CDR1 reads LGHDT; CDR2 reads YNNKEL (reference sequence). Here the CDR3 reads CASSQGGTDNNSPLHF. The CDR3 DNA reads as TGTGCCAGCAGCCAAGGGGGGACGGATAATAATTCACCCCTCCACTTT.

V usage is TRBV5-1 and J usage is TRBJ2-1; TRBD1 is a possible D gene (6 bases). The V end was cut by 0 bases, the J end by 2 bases, with 9 bases between. Per germline, CDR1 SGHRS and CDR2 YFSETQ. The CDR3 runs 15 residues. The CDR3 region is CASSLAGGAYNEQFF. As DNA, the CDR3 is TGCGCCAGCAGCTTGGCTGGGGGCGCCTACAATGAGCAGTTCTTC.

V usage is TRBV12-5 and J usage is TRBJ2-2; a weak D match, TRBD1 (7 bases). The CDR3 consists of 14 residues. V lost 6 bases, J lost 4 bases, and 12 bases lay in between. The V gene's germline CDR1 is LGHNT and CDR2 FRNRAP. The CDR3 region is CASGFQGGTGELFF. The DNA of the CDR3 is TGTGCTAGTGGCTTTCAGGGGGGCACCGGGGAGCTGTTTTTT. Using reference TRBV12-5 and TRBJ2-2 for the parts outside the CDR3, the full variable domain is DARVTQTPRHKVTEMGQEVTMRCQPILGHNTVFWYRQTMMQGLELLAYFRNRAPLDDSGMPKDRFSAEMPDATLATLKIQPSEPRDSAVYFCASGFQGGTGELFFGEGSRLTVL.

This chain connects TRBV7-9 to TRBJ1-1; D remains unclear. V shed 7 bases and J shed 0 bases, with 15 bases lying between them. Per the germline V gene, CDR1 is SEHNR and CDR2 is FQNEAQ (reference sequence). CDR3 length: 15 amino acids. The CDR3 here is CASTLLRSLNTEAFF. The CDR3 nucleotides are TGTGCCAGCACCCTGCTAAGGTCTCTGAACACTGAAGCTTTCTTT.

A remark on this clone: Other DNA sequences in the sample encode the same CDR3. The V call is TRBV27, the J call TRBJ1-1; D perhaps matches TRBD1 (6 bases). The V gene lost 2 bases and the J gene lost 4 bases, with 11 bases spanning the gap. This CDR3 is 14 amino acids long. In germline, CDR1 is MNHEY, CDR2 SMNVEV (reference sequence). CDR3 loop: CASSLLGGGTEAFF. CDR3 DNA sequence: TGTGCCAGCAGTTTACTGGGAGGGGGCACTGAAGCTTTCTTT.

The chain uses TRBV7-2 and TRBJ2-7; D assignment may be TRBD1 or TRBD2 (6 bases each). Germline CDR1 reads SGHTA; CDR2 reads FQGNSA. This CDR3 is built from 14 residues. The V end lost 7 bases, the J end lost 2 bases, and 15 bases lay between the germline ends. CDR3 loop: CASIPERGAYEQYF. The CDR3 region has the DNA TGTGCCAGCATCCCCGAAAGGGGGGCCTACGAGCAGTACTTC.

J is TRBJ1-5 and V is TRBV28, with a tentative D call TRBD1 (6 bases). This CDR3 has 15 residues. V lost 2 bases and J lost 0, with 8 bases in between. Germline loops: CDR1 MDHEN, CDR2 SYDVKM. The CDR3 coding sequence is TGTGCCAGCAGTTTACAGGGGAGTAGCAATCAGCCCCAGCATTTT. It is translated as CASSLQGSSNQPQHF.

The chain joins TRBV12-3 or TRBV12-4 to TRBJ2-2, with D hard to call. The CDR3 covers 11 residues. V was pared by 6 bases and J by 8 bases, with 7 bases between. The CDR3 DNA reads TGTGCCAGCAGCCTTTTAGGGGAGCTGTTTTTT. This translates into CASSLLGELFF.

This clone was observed a single time. CDR3 residues: CASSLSAASYEQYF. As DNA, the CDR3 is TGTGCCAGCAGTTTATCCGCAGCCAGCTACGAGCAGTACTTC. This chain uses TRBV27 with TRBJ2-7; D call uncertain. Germline V lookup: CDR1 MNHEY, CDR2 SMNVEV (reference sequence). Between the trimmed V and J ends, which lost 0 bases and 3 bases, there was a span of 9 bases. The CDR3 loop spans 14 amino acids.

This clone was detected only once. The V gene is TRBV29-1, the J gene TRBJ2-3; no clear D gene. The length of the CDR3 is 11 residues. CDR1 is SQVTM, CDR2 ANQGSEA, per germline. The V end lost 3 bases, the J end lost 7 bases, and 8 bases lay between the germline ends. The CDR3: CSVDIGNTQYF. The DNA for the CDR3 is TGCAGCGTTGACATAGGGAATACGCAGTATTTT.

V gene TRBV4-1 combines with J gene TRBJ1-5; 8 positions agree with TRBD1. The trim removed 2 bases at V and 2 bases at J, leaving 5 bases unmatched. The CDR3 is made up of 16 amino acids. Germline lookup yields CDR1 MGHRA and CDR2 YSYEKL. The CDR3 reads CASSQPLGQGNQPQHF. CDR3 coding DNA: TGCGCCAGCAGCCAACCCCTGGGACAGGGCAATCAGCCCCAGCATTTT.

CDR3 coding DNA: TGTGCCAGTAGTATATTTTCGGAGGCAAGCTCCTACGAGCAGTACTTC. Translated, it gives CASSIFSEASSYEQYF. The J gene is TRBJ2-7, the V gene TRBV19; tentatively, D is TRBD2 (5 bases). V lost 2 bases to trimming and J lost 0 bases, with 14 bases between them. Germline V CDR1 and CDR2: LNHDA, SQIVND (reference sequence). This CDR3 spans 16 amino acids.

The rearrangement joins TRBV20-1 to TRBJ2-5; TRBD2 aligns across 9 bases. Germline lookup yields CDR1 DFQATT and CDR2 SNEGSKA (reference sequence). The CDR3 sequence is 16 residues long. After removal of 3 bases from V and 0 bases from J, the junction contained 8 bases not matched to a gene. Here the CDR3 DNA reads TGCAGTGCTAGTCCATTTCTAGCGGGGAACCAAGAGACCCAGTACTTC. Protein product: CSASPFLAGNQETQYF.

The chain uses TRBV5-1 and TRBJ2-5; no definite D call. With 0 bases removed from V and 5 bases from J, the gap between germline ends came to 14 bases. This CDR3 is built from 15 residues. In germline, CDR1 is SGHRS, CDR2 YFSETQ. The chain's CDR3 is CASSLERISLETQYF. The CDR3 bases are TGCGCCAGCAGCTTGGAGAGGATTAGCTTGGAGACCCAGTACTTC.

The chain has TRBV28 and TRBJ1-2; tentatively, D is TRBD1 (5 bases). CDR1 and CDR2 (germline): MDHEN, SYDVKM. V gave up 2 bases and J gave up 4 bases, with 23 bases separating them. This CDR3 has 18 residues. This CDR3 reads CASSLLGPREDSSYGYTF. In nucleotides, the CDR3 is TGTGCCAGCAGTTTACTGGGTCCCAGAGAAGACAGTAGCTATGGCTACACCTTC.

The CDR3 sequence is CASSLMGVGSQPQHF. In DNA form, the CDR3 reads TGTGCCAGCAGTCTTATGGGGGTGGGCAGTCAGCCCCAGCATTTT. The rearrangement uses TRBV6-5 and TRBJ1-5; D may be TRBD1 (5 bases). The CDR3 runs to 15 residues. V lost 5 bases and J 6 bases, leaving 17 bases between the germline ends. Per the germline V gene, CDR1 is MNHEY and CDR2 is SVGAGI.

The genes are TRBV7-3 and TRBJ2-2; a possible D gene is TRBD2 (5 bases). The ends were cut back, 4 bases at V and 1 base at J, with 10 bases in the middle. The CDR3 is 15 residues long. Germline CDR1 reads SGHTA; CDR2 reads FQGTGA. The CDR3 protein is CASSSPDWNTGELFF. The DNA for the CDR3 is TGTGCCAGCAGCTCTCCGGACTGGAACACCGGGGAGCTGTTTTTT.